Here is one T cell receptor beta chain with its context. It has no known antigen specificity. Base quality data are lacking; no much larger clone is found one base away. This record comes from a study of blood T cells in healthy people across ages (dated by TCRdb to about 2015). Background on the whole study: In model experiments, roughly one uniquely barcoded TCR beta cDNA molecule per two T cells was captured by template switching. The study measured age-related changes in TCR beta repertoire diversity using deep sequencing normalized with unique cDNA molecular identifiers. Four age groups were formed from the donors: young (average approximately 16 years), middle-aged (approximately 40), aged (62) and long-lived (around 82). To avoid experimental bias, donors of different ages were randomly spread across the sequencing lanes. Two additional independent replicas of 1 million unique cDNA reads from the same blood draw were analyzed for two donors (one aged 18 to 29 and one aged 80 or older).

The roughly 42 donors, aged 6 to 90 years, were systemically healthy Caucasian individuals from Russia. Each donor gave ten milliliters of peripheral blood, collected into EDTA-treated Vacutainer tubes. PBMCs were isolated by Ficoll-Paque density-gradient centrifugation, with at least 7 million obtained per sample. Trizol reagent was used to extract total RNA from the PBMCs, yielding at least 6 micrograms per sample. Naive CD45RAhigh/CD27high T cell percentages were measured by flow cytometry on a PBMC aliquot from every donor. Library generation was performed with 5' RACE. TCRdb names Illumina HiSeq 2500 as the instrument used. The second PCR ran for roughly 7 to 11 cycles and used a J-beta primer mix along with a sample-barcoded 5' primer. Each TCR beta cDNA molecule received a unique molecular identifier from a template-switch 5' adaptor carrying 12 random nucleotides. Each sample yielded at least 3 million CDR3-containing paired-end reads. First-strand cDNA was synthesized from all RNA with the Mint cDNA synthesis kit, primed by a TRBC-specific oligonucleotide. After uracil-DNA glycosylase treatment, a first 18-cycle PCR used universal primers M1SS and BC2_uni_R on all cDNA. In the source study's methods: Each sample was normalized by randomly selecting 1 million high-quality reads, each carrying a distinct molecular identifier. Reads with shared molecular identifiers were discarded instead of being binned into consensus sequences. MiTCR, with a Q25 quality threshold and the strictest error-elimination algorithm, was used for CDR3 identification, clonotype clustering and error correction. A nonparametric unseen species model using Euler transformation provided a lower-bound estimate of total TCR beta diversity. TCRdb redid the processing of the public reads, applying fastp at Q25 and MiXCR, and retained in-frame beta chains. Identical CDR3 proteins give one entry, which carries the most common genes and DNA. V and J calls and clone size were set by TCRdb, not the authors. For this sample there are over 950,000 distinct CDR3 sequences; around two fifths appear just once. Jointly, the top ten make up 10% to 15% of the sample.

Taken from the germline V gene, the CDR1 and CDR2 loops are SGHTA and FQGNSA. Taken from cysteine to phenylalanine, the CDR3 has 13 residues. The DNA shown is the 39-base CDR3, in frame from base 1. The germline ends are 7 bases apart after V is trimmed by 5 bases and J by 2 bases. On the study overall, not on this receptor specifically: There was a strong correlation between observed TCR beta diversity and the percentage of naive T cells measured by flow cytometry. Compared with the aged group, the long-lived group had more naive CD4+ T cells, fewer expanded clones and increased TCR diversity, a pattern suggesting age selection. Observed TCR beta diversity per million T cells fell roughly linearly with age, and a significant reduction was already apparent by age approximately 41. Estimates of total diversity based on one million sequenced T cells were regarded as lower bounds and as underestimates. Because donor CMV infection status was unknown, age-related changes in expanded clonotypes were potentially confounded. Bulk unsorted PBMC profiling prevented conclusive comparison of naive and antigen-experienced compartments.

The sequence is built from TRBV7-2 and TRBJ2-1; the D gene assignment is ambiguous. Sample: blood. The receptor comes from a man younger than 35 in good health. The sequenced DNA is TGTGCCAGCAGCAATAGGCCCTACAATGAGCAGTTCTTC. Its protein reads: CASSNRPYNEQFF. Reference TRBV7-2 and TRBJ2-1 genes cover what lies past the CDR3, so the full variable domain is GAGVSQSPSNKVTEKGKDVELRCDPISGHTALYWYRQSLGQGLEFLIYFQGNSAPDKSGLPSDRFSAERTGGSVSTLTIQRTQQEDSAVYLCASSNRPYNEQFFGPGTRLTVL.